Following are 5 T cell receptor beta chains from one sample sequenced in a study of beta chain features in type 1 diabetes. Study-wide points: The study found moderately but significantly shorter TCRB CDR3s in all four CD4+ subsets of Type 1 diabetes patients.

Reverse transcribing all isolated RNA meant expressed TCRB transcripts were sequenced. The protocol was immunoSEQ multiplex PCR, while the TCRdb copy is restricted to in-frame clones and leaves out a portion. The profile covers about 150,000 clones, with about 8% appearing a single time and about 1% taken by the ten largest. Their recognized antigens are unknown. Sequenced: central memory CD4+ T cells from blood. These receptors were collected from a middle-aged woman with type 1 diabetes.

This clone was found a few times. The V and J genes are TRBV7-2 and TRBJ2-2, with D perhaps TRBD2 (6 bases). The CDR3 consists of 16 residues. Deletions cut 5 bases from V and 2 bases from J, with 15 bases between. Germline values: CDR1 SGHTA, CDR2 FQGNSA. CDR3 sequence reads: CASSPRVAVNTGELFF. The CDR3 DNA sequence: TGTGCCAGCAGCCCAAGGGTAGCGGTTAACACCGGGGAGCTGTTTTTT.

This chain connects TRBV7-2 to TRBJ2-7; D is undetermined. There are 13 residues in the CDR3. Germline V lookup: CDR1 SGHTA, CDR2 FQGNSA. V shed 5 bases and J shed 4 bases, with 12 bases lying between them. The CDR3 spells CASSPFRGYEQYF. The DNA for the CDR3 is TGTGCCAGCAGCCCCTTCCGAGGTTACGAGCAGTACTTC.

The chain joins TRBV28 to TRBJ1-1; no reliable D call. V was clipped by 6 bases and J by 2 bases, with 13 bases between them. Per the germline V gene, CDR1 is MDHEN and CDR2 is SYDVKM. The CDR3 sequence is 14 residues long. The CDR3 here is CASSPGGYNTEAFF. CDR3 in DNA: TGTGCCAGCAGCCCCGGAGGGTATAACACTGAAGCTTTCTTT. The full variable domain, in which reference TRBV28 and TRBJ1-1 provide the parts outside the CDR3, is DVKVTQSSRYLVKRTGEKVFLECVQDMDHENMFWYRQDPGLGLRLIYFSYDVKMKEKGDIPEGYSVSREKKERFSLILESASTNQTSMYLCASSPGGYNTEAFFGQGTRLTVV.

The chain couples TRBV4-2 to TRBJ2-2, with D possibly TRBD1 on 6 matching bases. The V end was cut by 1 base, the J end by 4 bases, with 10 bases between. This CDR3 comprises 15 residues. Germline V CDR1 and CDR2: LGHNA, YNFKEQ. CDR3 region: CASSQVQGGTGELFF. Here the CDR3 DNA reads TGTGCCAGCAGCCAAGTACAGGGCGGCACCGGGGAGCTGTTTTTT.

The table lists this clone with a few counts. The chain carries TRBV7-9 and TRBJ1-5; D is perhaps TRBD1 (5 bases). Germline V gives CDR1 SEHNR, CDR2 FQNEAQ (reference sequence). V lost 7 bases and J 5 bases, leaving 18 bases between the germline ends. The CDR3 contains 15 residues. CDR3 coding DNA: TGTGCCAGCACCTCGGGGGGGGTAGGGGATCAGCCCCAGCATTTT. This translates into CASTSGGVGDQPQHF.